This entry features one TCR beta chain sequence. TCRdb's table, derived via immunoSEQ multiplex PCR, lists solely in-frame clones and lacks some. The sample yields about 120,000 clones, 85% to 90% seen once. The entry originates in a study of blood T cell repertoires in COVID-19. For the study at large: Whether acute or convalescent, the COVID-19 samples came from the United States, Italy and Spain.

Between the trimmed V and J ends, which lost 1 base and 9 bases, there was a span of 18 bases. CDR1 SEHNR and CDR2 FQNEAQ come from the germline V gene (reference sequence). The CDR3 consists of 15 residues. This receptor was taken from an older man with active or convalescent COVID-19. Sequences were obtained from peripheral blood. The chain is built from TRBV7-9 and TRBJ2-5; D might be TRBD2 (7 bases). Here the CDR3 DNA reads TGTGCCAGCAGCTTAGAAGGGGGGGCCGCGGGGGCCCAGTACTTC. Translated, it gives CASSLEGGAAGAQYF.